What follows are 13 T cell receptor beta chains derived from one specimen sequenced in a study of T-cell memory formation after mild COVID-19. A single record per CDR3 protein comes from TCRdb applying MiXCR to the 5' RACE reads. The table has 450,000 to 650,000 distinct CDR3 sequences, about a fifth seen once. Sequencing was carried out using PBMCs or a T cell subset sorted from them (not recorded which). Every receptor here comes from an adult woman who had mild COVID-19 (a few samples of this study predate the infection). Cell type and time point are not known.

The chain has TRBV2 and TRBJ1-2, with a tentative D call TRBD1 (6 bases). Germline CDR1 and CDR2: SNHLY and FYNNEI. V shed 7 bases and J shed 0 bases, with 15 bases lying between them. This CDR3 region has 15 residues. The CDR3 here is CASKNRDSANYGYTF. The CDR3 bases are TGTGCCAGCAAAAACAGGGATTCAGCTAACTATGGCTACACCTTC.

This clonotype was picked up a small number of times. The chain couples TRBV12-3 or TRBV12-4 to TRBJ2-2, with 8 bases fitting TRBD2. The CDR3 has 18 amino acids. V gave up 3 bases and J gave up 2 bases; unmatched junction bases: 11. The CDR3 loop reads CASSFVPKTSGNTGELFF. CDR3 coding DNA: TGTGCCAGCAGTTTCGTCCCTAAAACTAGCGGAAACACCGGGGAGCTGTTTTTT.

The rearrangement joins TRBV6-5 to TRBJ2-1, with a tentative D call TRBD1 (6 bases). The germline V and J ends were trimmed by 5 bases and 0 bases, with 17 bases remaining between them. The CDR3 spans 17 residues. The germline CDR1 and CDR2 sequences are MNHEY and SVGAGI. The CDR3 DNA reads TGTGCCAGCAGTAAAACGGGACACCCGAGCTCCTACAATGAGCAGTTCTTC. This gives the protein CASSKTGHPSSYNEQFF.

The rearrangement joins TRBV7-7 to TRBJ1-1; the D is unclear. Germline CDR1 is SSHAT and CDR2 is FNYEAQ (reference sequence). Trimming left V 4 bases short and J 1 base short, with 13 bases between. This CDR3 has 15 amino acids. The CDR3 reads CASSSDGLGNTEAFF. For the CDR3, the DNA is TGTGCCAGCAGCTCGGACGGACTGGGGAACACTGAAGCTTTCTTT.

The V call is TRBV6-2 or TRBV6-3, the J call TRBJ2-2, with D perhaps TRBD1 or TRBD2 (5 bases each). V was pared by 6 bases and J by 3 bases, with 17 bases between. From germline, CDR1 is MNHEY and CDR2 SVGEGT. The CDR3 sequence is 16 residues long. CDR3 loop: CASSRFWGKDTGELFF. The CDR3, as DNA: TGTGCCAGCAGCCGCTTTTGGGGGAAAGACACCGGGGAGCTGTTTTTT.

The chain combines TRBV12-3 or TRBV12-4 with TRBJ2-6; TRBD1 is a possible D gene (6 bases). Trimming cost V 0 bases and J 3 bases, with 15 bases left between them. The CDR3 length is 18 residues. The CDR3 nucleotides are TGTGCCAGCAGTTTAGCGCTCAGGGGCGCGGGTGGGGCCAACGTCCTGACTTTC. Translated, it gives CASSLALRGAGGANVLTF.

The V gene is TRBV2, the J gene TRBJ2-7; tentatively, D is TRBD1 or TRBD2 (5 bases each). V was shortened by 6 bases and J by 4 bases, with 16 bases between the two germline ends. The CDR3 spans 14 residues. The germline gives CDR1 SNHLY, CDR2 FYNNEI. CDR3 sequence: CASRSSGAQYEQYF. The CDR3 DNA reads TGTGCCAGCAGGTCCTCCGGGGCTCAATACGAGCAGTACTTC.

The CDR3 bases are TGTGCCAGCAGTTACCGGGACAGGGGACCCTACGAGCAGTACTTC. This sequence encodes CASSYRDRGPYEQYF. This rearrangement joins TRBV6-5 to TRBJ2-7; 10 bases are shared with TRBD1. CDR3 size: 15 residues. Germline V gene lookup returns CDR1 MNHEY and CDR2 SVGAGI. J was trimmed by 2 bases and V by 2 bases; bases with no gene match: 3.

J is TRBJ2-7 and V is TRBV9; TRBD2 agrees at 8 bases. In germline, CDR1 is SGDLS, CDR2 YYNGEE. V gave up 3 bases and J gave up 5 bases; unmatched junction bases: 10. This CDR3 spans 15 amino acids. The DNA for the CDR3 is TGTGCCAGCAGCGAGACGTTTAGCGGGACCCACGAGCAGTACTTC. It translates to CASSETFSGTHEQYF.

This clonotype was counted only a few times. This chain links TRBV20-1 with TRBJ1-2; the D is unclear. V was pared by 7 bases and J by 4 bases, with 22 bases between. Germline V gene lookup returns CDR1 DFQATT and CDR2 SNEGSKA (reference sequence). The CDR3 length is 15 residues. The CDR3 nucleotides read TGCAGTGTAAAGGCGACCGCCCGTAAGGCCTATGGCTACACCTTC. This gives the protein CSVKATARKAYGYTF.

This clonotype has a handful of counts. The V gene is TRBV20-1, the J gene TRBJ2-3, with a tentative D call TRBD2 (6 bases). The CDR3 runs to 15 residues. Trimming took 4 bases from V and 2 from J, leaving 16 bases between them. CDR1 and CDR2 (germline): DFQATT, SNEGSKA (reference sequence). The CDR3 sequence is CSAKHTSLVTDTQYF. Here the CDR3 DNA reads TGCAGTGCTAAACACACTAGCCTGGTCACAGATACGCAGTATTTT.

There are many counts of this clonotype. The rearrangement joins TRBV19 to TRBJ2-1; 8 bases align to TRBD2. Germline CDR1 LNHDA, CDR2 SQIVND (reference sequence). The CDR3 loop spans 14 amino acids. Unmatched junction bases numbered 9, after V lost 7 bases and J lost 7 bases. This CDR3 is CASTAAGVRNEQFF. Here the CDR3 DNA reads TGTGCCAGTACAGCAGCGGGAGTTAGGAATGAGCAGTTCTTC.

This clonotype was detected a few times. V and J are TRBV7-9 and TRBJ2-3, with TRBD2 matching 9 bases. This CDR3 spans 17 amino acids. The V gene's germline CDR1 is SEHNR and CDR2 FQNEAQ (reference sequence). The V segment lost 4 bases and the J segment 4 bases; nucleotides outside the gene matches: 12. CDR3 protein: CASSSSLLAGGADTQYF. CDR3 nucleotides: TGTGCCAGCAGCTCGTCCCTCCTGGCGGGAGGGGCAGATACGCAGTATTTT.